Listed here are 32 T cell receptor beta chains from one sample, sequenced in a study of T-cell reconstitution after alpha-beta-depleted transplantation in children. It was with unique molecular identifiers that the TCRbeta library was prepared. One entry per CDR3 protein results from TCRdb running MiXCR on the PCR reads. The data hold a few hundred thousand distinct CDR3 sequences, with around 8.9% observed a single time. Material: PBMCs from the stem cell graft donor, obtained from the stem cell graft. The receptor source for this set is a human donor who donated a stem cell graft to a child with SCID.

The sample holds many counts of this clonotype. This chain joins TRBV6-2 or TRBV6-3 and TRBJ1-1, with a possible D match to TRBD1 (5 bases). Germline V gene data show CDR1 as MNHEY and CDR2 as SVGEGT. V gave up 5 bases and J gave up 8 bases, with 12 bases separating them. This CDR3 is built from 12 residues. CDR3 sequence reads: CASSQPGLEAFF. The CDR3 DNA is TGTGCCAGCAGTCAGCCGGGACTGGAAGCTTTCTTT.

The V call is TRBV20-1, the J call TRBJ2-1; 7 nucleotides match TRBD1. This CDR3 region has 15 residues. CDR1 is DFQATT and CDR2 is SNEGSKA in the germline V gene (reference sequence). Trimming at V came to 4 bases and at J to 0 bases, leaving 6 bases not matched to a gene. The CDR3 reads CSATTTGFSYNEQFF. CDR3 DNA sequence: TGCAGTGCTACGACGACAGGGTTCTCCTACAATGAGCAGTTCTTC.

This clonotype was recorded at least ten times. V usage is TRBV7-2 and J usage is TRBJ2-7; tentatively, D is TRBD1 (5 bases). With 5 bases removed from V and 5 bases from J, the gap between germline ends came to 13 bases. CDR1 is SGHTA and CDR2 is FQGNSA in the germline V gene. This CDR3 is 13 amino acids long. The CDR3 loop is CASSPDTLHEQYF. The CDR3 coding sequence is TGTGCCAGCAGCCCGGACACTCTCCACGAGCAGTACTTC.

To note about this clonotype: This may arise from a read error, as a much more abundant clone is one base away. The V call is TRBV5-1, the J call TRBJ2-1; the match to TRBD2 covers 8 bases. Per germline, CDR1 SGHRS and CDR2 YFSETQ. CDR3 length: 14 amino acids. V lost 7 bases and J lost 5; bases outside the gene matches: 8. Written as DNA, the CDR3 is TGCGCCAGCGCGGGGGGCCACACAGACAATGAGCAGTTCTTC. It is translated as CASAGGHTDNEQFF.

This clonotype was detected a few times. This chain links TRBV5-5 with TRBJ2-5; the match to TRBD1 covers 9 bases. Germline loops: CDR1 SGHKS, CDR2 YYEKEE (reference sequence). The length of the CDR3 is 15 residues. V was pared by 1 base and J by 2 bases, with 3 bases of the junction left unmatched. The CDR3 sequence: CASSLLTGGQETQYF. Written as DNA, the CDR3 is TGTGCCAGCAGCTTGTTGACAGGGGGTCAAGAGACCCAGTACTTC. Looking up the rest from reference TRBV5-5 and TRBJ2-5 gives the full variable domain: DAGVTQSPTHLIKTRGQQVTLRCSPISGHKSVSWYQQVLGQGPQFIFQYYEKEERGRGNFPDRFSARQFPNYSSELNVNALLLGDSALYLCASSLLTGGQETQYFGPGTRLLVL.

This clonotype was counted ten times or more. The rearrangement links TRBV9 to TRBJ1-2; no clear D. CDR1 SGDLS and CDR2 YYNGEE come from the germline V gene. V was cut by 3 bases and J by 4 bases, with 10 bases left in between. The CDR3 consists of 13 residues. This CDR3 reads CASSGELRYGYTF. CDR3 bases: TGTGCCAGCAGCGGTGAACTTCGCTATGGCTACACCTTC.

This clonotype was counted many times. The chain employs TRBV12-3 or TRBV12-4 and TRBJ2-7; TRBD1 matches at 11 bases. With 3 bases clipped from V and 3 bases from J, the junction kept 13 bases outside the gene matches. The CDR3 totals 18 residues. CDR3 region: CASSLGQGGFDLLYEQYF. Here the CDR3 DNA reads TGTGCCAGCAGTTTGGGACAGGGGGGTTTTGATTTGCTCTACGAGCAGTACTTC.

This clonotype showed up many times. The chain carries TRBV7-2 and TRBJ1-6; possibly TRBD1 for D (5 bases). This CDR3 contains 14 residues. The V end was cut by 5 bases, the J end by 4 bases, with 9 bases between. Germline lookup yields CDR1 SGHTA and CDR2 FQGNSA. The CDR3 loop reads CASSSRGYNSPLHF. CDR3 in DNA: TGTGCCAGCAGCAGCCGGGGGTATAATTCACCCCTCCACTTT. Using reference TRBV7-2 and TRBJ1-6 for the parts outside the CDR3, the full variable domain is GAGVSQSPSNKVTEKGKDVELRCDPISGHTALYWYRQSLGQGLEFLIYFQGNSAPDKSGLPSDRFSAERTGGSVSTLTIQRTQQEDSAVYLCASSSRGYNSPLHFGNGTRLTVT.

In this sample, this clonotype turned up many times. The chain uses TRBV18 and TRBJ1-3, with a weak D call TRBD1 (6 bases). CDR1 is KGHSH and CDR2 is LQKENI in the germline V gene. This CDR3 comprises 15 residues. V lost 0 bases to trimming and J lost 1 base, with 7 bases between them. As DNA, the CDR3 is TGTGCCAGCTCACCACCGGGGGCTTCTGGAAACACCATATATTTT. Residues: CASSPPGASGNTIYF.

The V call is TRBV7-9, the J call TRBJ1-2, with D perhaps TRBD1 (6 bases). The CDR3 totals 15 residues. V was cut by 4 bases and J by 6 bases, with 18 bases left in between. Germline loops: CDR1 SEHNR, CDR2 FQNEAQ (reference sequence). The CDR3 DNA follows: TGTGCCAGCAGCTATTCCTTCGGGGGGCGCGATGGCTACACCTTC. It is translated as CASSYSFGGRDGYTF.

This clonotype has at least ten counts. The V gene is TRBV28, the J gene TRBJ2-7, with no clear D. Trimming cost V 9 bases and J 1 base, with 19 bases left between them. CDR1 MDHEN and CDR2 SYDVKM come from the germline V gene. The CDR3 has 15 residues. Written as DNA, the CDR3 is TGTGCCAGTCTCCCCGCAGCCACCCCTTCCTACGAGCAGTACTTC. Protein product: CASLPAATPSYEQYF.

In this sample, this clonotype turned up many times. In DNA form, the CDR3 reads TGTGCCAGCAGTTACTTTTATGAGCAGTTCTTC. As protein: CASSYFYEQFF. The V and J genes are TRBV6-2 or TRBV6-3 and TRBJ2-1; no definite D call. This CDR3 is built from 11 residues. Looked up from germline, CDR1 is MNHEY and CDR2 is SVGEGT. The V gene lost 1 base and the J gene lost 8 bases, with 3 bases spanning the gap.

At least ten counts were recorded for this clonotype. In DNA, the CDR3 is TGTGCCAGCAGCTTACTGGGGGGGATAGCTAACTATGGCTACACCTTC. Translated, it gives CASSLLGGIANYGYTF. The V call is TRBV7-2, the J call TRBJ1-2, with D possibly TRBD1 on 5 matching bases. The germline V gene has CDR1 SGHTA and CDR2 FQGNSA. The CDR3 runs 16 residues. V was shortened by 2 bases and J by 0 bases, with 13 bases between the two germline ends.

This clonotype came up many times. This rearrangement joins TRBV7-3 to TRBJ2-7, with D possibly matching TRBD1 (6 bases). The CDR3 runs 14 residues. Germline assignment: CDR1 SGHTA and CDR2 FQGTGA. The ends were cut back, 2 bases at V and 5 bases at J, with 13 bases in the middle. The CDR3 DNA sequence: TGTGCCAGCAGCTTACAGCAGGGGTCCCACGAGCAGTACTTC. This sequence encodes CASSLQQGSHEQYF.

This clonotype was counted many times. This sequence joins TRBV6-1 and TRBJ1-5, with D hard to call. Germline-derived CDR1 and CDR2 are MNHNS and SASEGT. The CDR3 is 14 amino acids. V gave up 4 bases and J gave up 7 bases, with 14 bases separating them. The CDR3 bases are TGTGCCAGCAGTGGGACCGGGGAAGTACAGCCCCAGCATTTT. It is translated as CASSGTGEVQPQHF.

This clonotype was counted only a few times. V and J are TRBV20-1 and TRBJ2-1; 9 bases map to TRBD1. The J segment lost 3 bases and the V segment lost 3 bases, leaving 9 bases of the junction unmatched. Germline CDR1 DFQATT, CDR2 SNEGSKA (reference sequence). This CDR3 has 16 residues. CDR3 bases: TGCAGTGCTAGCAGTCCGGGACAGGGCCACTACAATGAGCAGTTCTTC. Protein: CSASSPGQGHYNEQFF.

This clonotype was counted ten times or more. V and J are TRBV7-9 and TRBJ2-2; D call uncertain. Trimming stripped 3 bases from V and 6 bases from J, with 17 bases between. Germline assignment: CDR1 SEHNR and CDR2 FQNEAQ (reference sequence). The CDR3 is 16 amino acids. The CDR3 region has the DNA TGTGCCAGCAGCTTGGGTTGGACGATTACTGCCGGGGAGCTGTTTTTT. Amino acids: CASSLGWTITAGELFF.

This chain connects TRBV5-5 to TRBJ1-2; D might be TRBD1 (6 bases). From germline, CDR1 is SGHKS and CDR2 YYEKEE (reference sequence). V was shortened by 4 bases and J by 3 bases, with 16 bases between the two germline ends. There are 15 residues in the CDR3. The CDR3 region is CASSPPTGAHYGYTF. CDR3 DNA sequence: TGTGCCAGCAGCCCCCCGACGGGGGCCCACTATGGCTACACCTTC.

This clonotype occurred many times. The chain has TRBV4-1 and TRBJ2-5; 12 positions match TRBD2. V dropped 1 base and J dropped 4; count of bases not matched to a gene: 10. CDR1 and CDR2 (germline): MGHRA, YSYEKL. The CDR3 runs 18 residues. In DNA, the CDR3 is TGCGCCAGCAGCCAAGTTAGCGGACTAGCGGGGATGGGAGAGACCCAGTACTTC. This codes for CASSQVSGLAGMGETQYF.

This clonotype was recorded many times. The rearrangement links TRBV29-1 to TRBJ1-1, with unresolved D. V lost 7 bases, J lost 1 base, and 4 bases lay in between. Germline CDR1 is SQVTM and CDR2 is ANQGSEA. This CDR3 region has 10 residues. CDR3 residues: CSARNTEAFF. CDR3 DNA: TGCAGCGCCCGGAACACTGAAGCTTTCTTT.

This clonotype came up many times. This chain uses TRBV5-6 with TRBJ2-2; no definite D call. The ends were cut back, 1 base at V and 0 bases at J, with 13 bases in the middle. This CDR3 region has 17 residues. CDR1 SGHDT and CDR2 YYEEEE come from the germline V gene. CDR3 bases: TGTGCCAGCAGCTTGTCCTTCCGGGCGTCGAACACCGGGGAGCTGTTTTTT. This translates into CASSLSFRASNTGELFF.

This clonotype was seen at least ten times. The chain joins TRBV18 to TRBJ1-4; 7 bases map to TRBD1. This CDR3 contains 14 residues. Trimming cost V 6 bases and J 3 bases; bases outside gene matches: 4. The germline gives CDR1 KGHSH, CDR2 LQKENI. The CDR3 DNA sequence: TGTGCCAGCTCCCTGGGACAGCCTAATGAAAAACTGTTTTTT. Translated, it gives CASSLGQPNEKLFF.

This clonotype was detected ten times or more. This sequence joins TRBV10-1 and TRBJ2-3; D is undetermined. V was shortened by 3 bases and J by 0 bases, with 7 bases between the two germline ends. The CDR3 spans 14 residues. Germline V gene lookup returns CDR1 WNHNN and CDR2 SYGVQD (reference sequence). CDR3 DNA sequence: TGCGCCAGCAGTGATGGGTCTAGCACAGATACGCAGTATTTT. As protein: CASSDGSSTDTQYF.

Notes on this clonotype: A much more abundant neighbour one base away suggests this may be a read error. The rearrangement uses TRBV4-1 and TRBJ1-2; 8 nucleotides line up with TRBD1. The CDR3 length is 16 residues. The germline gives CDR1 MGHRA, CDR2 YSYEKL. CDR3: CASSQGRLAGGYGDTF. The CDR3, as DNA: TGCGCCAGCAGCCAGGGGCGTTTGGCAGGGGGCTATGGCGACACCTTC.

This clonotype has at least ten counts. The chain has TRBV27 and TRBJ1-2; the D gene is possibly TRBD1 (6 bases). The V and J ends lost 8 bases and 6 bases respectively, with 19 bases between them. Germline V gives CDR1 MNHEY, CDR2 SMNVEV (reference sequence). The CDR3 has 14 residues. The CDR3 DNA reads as TGTGCCAGCTGGCGGGGGGGCCGAGGGGATGGCTACACCTTC. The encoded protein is CASWRGGRGDGYTF.

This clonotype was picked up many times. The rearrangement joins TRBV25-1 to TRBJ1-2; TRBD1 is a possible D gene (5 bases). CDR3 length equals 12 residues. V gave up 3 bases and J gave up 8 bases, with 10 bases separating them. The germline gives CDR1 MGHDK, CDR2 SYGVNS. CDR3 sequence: CASSDGGWGYTF. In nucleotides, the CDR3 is TGTGCCAGCAGTGATGGGGGATGGGGCTACACCTTC.

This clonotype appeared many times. CDR3 bases: TGTGCCAGCGGAGAGGCCCAAGAGACCCAGTACTTC. Protein: CASGEAQETQYF. This rearrangement joins TRBV7-2 to TRBJ2-5, with unresolved D. The CDR3 is made up of 12 amino acids. The germline V gene has CDR1 SGHTA and CDR2 FQGNSA. V was cut by 8 bases and J by 1 base, with 8 bases left in between.

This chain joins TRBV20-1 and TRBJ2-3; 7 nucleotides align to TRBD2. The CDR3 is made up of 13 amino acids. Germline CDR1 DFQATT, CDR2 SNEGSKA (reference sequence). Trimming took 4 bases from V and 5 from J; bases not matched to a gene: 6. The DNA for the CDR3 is TGCAGTGCTACGGGGGGAAGTGTAGATACGCAGTATTTT. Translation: CSATGGSVDTQYF.

This CDR3 is CASSLSYYNEQFF. The CDR3 coding sequence is TGTGCCAGCTCACTCAGTTACTACAATGAGCAGTTCTTC. The chain carries TRBV18 and TRBJ2-1; D call uncertain. This CDR3 has 13 amino acids. V gave up 4 bases and J gave up 3 bases, with 7 bases separating them. Germline-derived CDR1 and CDR2 are KGHSH and LQKENI.

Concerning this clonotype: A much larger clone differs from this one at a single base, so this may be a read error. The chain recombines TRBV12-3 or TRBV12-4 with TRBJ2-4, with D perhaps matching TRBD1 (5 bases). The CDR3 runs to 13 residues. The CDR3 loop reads CVSRQRGQNIQYF. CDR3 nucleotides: TGTGTCAGCAGACAAAGGGGCCAAAACATTCAGTACTTC.

CDR3 bases: TGCAGCGTTGAAGTTGCGGGAGAATATGGCTACACCTTC. Its translation: CSVEVAGEYGYTF. The chain links TRBV29-1 to TRBJ1-2; D unclear. Germline V CDR1 and CDR2: SQVTM, ANQGSEA. There are 13 residues in the CDR3. V lost 1 base to trimming and J lost 5 bases, with 11 bases between them.

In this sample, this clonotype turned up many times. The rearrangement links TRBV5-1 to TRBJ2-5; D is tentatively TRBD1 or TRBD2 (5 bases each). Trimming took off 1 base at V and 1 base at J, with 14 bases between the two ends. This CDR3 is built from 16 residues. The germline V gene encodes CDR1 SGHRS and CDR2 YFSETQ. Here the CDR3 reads CASSLSLQEVQETQYF. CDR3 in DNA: TGCGCCAGCAGCTTGTCCTTACAGGAGGTCCAAGAGACCCAGTACTTC.